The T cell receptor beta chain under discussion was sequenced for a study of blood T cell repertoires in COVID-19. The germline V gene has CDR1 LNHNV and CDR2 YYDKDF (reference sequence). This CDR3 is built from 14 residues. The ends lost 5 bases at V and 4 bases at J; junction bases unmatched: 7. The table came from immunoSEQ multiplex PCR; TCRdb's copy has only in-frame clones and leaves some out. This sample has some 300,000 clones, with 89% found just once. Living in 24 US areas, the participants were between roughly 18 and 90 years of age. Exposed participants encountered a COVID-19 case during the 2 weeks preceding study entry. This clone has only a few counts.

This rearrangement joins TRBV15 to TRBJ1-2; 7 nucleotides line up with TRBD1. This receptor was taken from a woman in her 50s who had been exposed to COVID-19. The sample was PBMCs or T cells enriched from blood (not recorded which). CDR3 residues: CATSANRGGYGYTF. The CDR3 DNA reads TGTGCCACCAGCGCAAACAGGGGAGGCTATGGCTACACCTTC.